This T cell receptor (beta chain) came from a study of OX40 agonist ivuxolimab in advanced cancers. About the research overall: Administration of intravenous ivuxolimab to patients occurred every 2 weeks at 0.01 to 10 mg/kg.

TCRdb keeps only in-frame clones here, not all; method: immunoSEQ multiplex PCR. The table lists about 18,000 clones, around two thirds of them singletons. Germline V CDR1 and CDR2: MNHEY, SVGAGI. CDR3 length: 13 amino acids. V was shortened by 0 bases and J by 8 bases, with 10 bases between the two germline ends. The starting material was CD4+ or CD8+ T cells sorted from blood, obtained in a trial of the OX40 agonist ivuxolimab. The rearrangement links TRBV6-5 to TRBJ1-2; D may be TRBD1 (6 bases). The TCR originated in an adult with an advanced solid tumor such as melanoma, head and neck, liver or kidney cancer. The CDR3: CASSYSGGGGYTF. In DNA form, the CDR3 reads TGTGCCAGCAGTTACTCAGGGGGTGGGGGCTACACCTTC.